This T cell receptor (beta chain) was obtained from a study of blood T cell repertoires in COVID-19. Across the study: Samples representing acute and convalescent COVID-19 were sourced from the United States, Italy and Spain. T cells, B-cell-depleted T cells, or PBMCs supplied cDNA or gDNA.

Assay: immunoSEQ multiplex PCR; the TCRdb copy retains only in-frame clones and omits some. The table records 290,000 or so clones, around 87% of them present only once. V was pared by 1 base and J by 0 bases, with 4 bases of the junction left unmatched. The CDR3 has 16 residues. Germline V lookup: CDR1 SGHTA, CDR2 FQGNSA. The specimen was peripheral blood. The clonotype comes from a man in his 70s with acute or convalescent COVID-19. The rearrangement uses TRBV7-2 and TRBJ2-7, with 9 bases matching TRBD2. The CDR3 protein is CASSLGAGGNSYEQYF. CDR3 DNA sequence: TGTGCCAGCAGCTTAGGGGCGGGGGGGAACTCCTACGAGCAGTACTTC.